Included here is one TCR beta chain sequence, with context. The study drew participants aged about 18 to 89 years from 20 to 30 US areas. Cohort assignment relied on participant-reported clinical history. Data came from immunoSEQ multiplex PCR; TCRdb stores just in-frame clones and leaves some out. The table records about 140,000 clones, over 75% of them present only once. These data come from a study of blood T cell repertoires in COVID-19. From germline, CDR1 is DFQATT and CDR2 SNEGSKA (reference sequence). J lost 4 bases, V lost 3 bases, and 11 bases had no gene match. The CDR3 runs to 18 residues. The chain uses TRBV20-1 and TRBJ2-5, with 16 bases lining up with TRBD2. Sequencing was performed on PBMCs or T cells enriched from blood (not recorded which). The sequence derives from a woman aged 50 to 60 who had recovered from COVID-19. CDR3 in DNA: TGCAGTGCTAGTGGGGGACTAGCGGGAGGGCCCCTCGGAGAGACCCAGTACTTC. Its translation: CSASGGLAGGPLGETQYF.